This TCR beta chain was found in a study of OX40 agonist ivuxolimab in advanced cancers. Blood was sampled at baseline, cycle 4 day 1, and cycle 7 day 1. Profiling relied on immunoSEQ multiplex PCR, and the TCRdb table lists in-frame clones only, not all of them. The sample lists 26,000 or so clones; less than 85% were seen once. The CDR3 runs 15 residues. J lost 6 bases, V lost 6 bases, and 8 bases had no gene match. Germline CDR1 and CDR2: MRHNA and SNTAGT. This TCR was recovered from an adult with an advanced solid tumor such as melanoma, head and neck, liver or kidney cancer. The source material was CD4+ or CD8+ T cells sorted from blood, sampled in a trial of the OX40 agonist ivuxolimab. This sequence joins TRBV6-4 and TRBJ2-1; 10 positions match TRBD2. CDR3 sequence: CASSQGLAEINEQFF. The CDR3 DNA is TGTGCCAGCAGCCAAGGACTAGCGGAAATCAATGAGCAGTTCTTC.